This TCR beta chain was recorded in a study of T cells in Graves' hyperthyroidism and ophthalmopathy. A remark on this clonotype: Antigen specificity is unknown.

This CDR3 spans 15 amino acids. The V end lost 6 bases, the J end lost 5 bases, and 19 bases lay between the germline ends. The germline V gene encodes CDR1 MDHEN and CDR2 SYDVKM. Exclusion followed for patients with uncontrolled infection, other autoimmune disease, pregnancy or lactation. The investigators amplified TCR beta CDR3 regions from RNA transcripts. HTBI primers drove first-round RT-PCR of the TCR CDR3. TCRdb redid the calling of the multiplex PCR reads with MiXCR, one entry per CDR3 protein. This sample has a few hundred thousand distinct CDR3 sequences, with about 43% found just once. Study results and limitations: Blood samples included most of the expanded thyroid clonotypes exceeding 0.001. Ophthalmopathy was identified by the model a median approximately 6.4 months ahead of onset. The authors' 13 V-J model separated ophthalmopathy from stable hyperthyroidism.

The sequenced sample consisted of peripheral blood or thyroid tissue (not recorded which). This chain links TRBV28 with TRBJ1-1; D remains unclear. This sequence originates from an adult woman with Graves' disease, either hyperthyroidism or ophthalmopathy (not recorded which). CDR3 loop: CASSLYGPRWTEAFF. The CDR3 DNA follows: TGTGCCAGCAGCCTCTACGGACCCCGGTGGACTGAAGCTTTCTTT.